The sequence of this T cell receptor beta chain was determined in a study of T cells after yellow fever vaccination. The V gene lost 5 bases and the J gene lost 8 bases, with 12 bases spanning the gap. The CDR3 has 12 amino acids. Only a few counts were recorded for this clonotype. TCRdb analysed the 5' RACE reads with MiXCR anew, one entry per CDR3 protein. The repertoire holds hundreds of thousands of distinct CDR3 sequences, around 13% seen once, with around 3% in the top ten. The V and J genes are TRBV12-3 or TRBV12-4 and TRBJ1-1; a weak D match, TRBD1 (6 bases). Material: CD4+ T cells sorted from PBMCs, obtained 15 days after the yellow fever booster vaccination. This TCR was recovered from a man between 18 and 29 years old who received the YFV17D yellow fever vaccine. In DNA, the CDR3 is TGTGCCAGCAGTAAAACAGGGCCCGAAGCTTTCTTT. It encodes CASSKTGPEAFF.